Given below is one TCR beta chain in context. An end of the junction differs from the germline gene, which may be a read error. The CDR3 extends over 14 amino acids. Germline V gene lookup returns CDR1 MNHEY and CDR2 SVGAGI. The sample belongs to a study of beta chain features in type 1 diabetes. Expressed TCRB transcripts were sequenced, since all the RNA that had been isolated was reverse transcribed. Profiling relied on immunoSEQ multiplex PCR, and the TCRdb table lists in-frame clones only, not all of them. There are around 430,000 clones in the sample; roughly 30% occur only once, and 0.05% to 0.07% lies in the top ten.

This TCR was sampled from a man younger than 35 in good health. The J gene is TRBJ2-3, the V gene TRBV6-5; possible D gene TRBD1, 5 bases. The sequenced sample consisted of naive CD4+ T cells from blood. CDR3 DNA sequence: TGTGCCAGCAGTCCAGGGTACGGCACAGATGCGCAGTATTTT. Translation gives CASSPGYGTDAQYF.